These T cell receptor beta chains were read from a single sample in a study of PD-1 blockade in classical Hodgkin lymphoma. The protocol was immunoSEQ multiplex PCR, while the TCRdb copy is restricted to in-frame clones and leaves out a portion. The sample lists about 30,000 clones, roughly 70% seen once, with roughly 15% in the top ten. The sequences come from peripheral blood mononuclear cells (PBMCs), collected before the second cycle of nivolumab. The source of these receptors is a human donor with classical Hodgkin lymphoma. Each CDR3 is given with its conserved first and last residue. Size is stated for part of the rows, as once, few or many counts, or as a class when the clone is expanded.

cdr3_aa v_call clone_size j_call
CASSRIHNQPQHF TRBV19 - TRBJ1-5
CASISIGQGLGELFF TRBV27 - TRBJ2-2
CASRTAGPNSPLHF TRBV27 - TRBJ1-6
CSVARAPGETQYF TRBV29-1 - TRBJ2-5
CASSLGPSGEQFF TRBV7-6 - TRBJ2-1
CASSLDGSSGGYTF TRBV7-3 few TRBJ1-2
CASSPRTGSQNTEAFF TRBV18 - TRBJ1-1
CASSSPSAGQGKLFF TRBV28 - TRBJ1-4
CASRDLGQGESQPQHF TRBV28 - TRBJ1-5
CASSLGTSGYNEQFF TRBV7-3 - TRBJ2-1
CASMRDNNQPQHF TRBV2 - TRBJ1-5
CASSERGNYGYTF TRBV2 - TRBJ1-2
CASSSQSPNTEAFF TRBV11-2 once TRBJ1-1
CASSDGTASGTIYF TRBV2 - TRBJ1-3
CASSYDRKDGYTF TRBV5-6 - TRBJ1-2
CASSVALAGFGTQYF TRBV9 few TRBJ2-3
CASSGTGQAYTEAFF TRBV2 medium-sized TRBJ1-1
CASSYTHAGNTIYF TRBV6-5 - TRBJ1-3
CSVVLAGYNEQFF TRBV29-1 - TRBJ2-1
CASKEQPDHFVFFSGYTF TRBV2 - TRBJ1-2
CASSTGQGTFGYTF TRBV28 - TRBJ1-2
CASSPDRVMYYGYTF TRBV28 - TRBJ1-2
CASSIFGQGDQPQHF TRBV19 - TRBJ1-5
CASSPGQGVTVMTQYF TRBV7-6 once TRBJ2-5
CASSEKTGGDGTDTQYF TRBV6-1 - TRBJ2-3
CASSEAGGGTDTQYF TRBV10-2 - TRBJ2-3
CASSAPLNQPQHF TRBV6-4 once TRBJ1-5
CASSNWGGERLEQFF TRBV28 - TRBJ2-1
CASSFPPRDRGQGNTIYF TRBV27 - TRBJ1-3
CASSLWGTRGNTIYF TRBV28 - TRBJ1-3